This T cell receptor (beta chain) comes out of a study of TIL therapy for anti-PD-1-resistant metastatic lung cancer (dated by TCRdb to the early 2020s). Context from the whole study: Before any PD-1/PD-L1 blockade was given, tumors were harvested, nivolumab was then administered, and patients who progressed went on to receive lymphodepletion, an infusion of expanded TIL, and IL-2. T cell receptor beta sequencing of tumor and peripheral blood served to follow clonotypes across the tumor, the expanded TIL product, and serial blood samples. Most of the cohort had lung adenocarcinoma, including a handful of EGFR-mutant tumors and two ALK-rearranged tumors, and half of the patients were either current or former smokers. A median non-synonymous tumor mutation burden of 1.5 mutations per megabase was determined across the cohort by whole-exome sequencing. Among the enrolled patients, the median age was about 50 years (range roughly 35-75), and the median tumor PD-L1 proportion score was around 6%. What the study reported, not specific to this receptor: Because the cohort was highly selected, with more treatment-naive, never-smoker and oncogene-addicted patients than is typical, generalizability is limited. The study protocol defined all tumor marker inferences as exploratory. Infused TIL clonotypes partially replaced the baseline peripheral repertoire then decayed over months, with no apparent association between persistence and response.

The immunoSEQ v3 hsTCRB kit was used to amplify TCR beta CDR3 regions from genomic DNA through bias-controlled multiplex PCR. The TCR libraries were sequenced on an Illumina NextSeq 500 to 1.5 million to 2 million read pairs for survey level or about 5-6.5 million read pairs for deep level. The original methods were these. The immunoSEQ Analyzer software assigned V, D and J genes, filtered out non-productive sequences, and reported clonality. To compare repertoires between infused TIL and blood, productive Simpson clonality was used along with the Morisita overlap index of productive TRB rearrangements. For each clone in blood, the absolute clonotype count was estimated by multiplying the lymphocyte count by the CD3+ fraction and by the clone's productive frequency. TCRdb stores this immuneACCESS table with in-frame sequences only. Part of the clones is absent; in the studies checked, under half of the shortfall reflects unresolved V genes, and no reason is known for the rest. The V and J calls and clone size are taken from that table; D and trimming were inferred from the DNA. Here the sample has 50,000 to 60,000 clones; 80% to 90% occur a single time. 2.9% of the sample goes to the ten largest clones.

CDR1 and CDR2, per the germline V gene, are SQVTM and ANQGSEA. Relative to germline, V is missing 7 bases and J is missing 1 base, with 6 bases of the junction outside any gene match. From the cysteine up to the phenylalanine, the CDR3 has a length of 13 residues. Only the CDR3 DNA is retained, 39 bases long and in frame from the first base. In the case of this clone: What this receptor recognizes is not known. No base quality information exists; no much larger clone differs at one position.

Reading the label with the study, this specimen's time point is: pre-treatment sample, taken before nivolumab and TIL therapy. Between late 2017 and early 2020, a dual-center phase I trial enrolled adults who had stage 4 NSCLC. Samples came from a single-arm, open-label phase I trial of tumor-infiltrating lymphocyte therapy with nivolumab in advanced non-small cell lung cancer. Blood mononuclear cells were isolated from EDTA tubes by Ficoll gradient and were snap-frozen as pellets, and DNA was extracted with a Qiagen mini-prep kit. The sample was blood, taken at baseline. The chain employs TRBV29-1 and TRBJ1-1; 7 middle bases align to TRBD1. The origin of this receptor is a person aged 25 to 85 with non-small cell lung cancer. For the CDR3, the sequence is CSASTGTNTEAFF. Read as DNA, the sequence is TGCAGCGCCTCGACAGGGACGAACACTGAAGCTTTCTTT.